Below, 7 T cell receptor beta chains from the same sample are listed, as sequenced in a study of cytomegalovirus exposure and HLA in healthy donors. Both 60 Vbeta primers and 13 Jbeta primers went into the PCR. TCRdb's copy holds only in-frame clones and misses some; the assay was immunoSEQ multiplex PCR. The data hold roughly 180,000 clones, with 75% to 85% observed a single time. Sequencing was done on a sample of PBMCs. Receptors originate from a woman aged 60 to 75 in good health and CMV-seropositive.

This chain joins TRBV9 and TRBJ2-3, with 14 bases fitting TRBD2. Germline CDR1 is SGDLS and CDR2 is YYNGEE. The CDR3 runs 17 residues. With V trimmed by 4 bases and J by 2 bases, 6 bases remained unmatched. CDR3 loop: CASSIGTSGGVTDTQYF. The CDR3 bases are TGTGCCAGCAGCATCGGGACTAGCGGGGGCGTCACAGATACGCAGTATTTT.

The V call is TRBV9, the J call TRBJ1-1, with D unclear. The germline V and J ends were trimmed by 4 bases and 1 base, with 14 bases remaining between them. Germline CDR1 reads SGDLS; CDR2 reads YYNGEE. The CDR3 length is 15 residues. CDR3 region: CASSSRGTGNTEAFF. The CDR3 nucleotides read TGTGCCAGCAGCTCCCGTGGTACGGGGAACACTGAAGCTTTCTTT. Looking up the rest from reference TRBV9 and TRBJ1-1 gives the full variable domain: DSGVTQTPKHLITATGQRVTLRCSPRSGDLSVYWYQQSLDQGLQFLIQYYNGEERAKGNILERFSAQQFPDLHSELNLSSLELGDSALYFCASSSRGTGNTEAFFGQGTRLTVV.

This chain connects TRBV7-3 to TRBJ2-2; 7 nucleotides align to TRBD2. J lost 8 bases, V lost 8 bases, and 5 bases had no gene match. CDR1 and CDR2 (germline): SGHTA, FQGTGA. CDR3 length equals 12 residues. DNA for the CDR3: TGTGCCAGCTCGGGAGGTCCGGGGGAGCTGTTTTTT. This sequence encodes CASSGGPGELFF. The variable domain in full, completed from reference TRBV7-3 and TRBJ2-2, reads GAGVSQTPSNKVTEKGKYVELRCDPISGHTALYWYRQSLGQGPEFLIYFQGTGAADDSGLPNDRFFAVRPEGSVSTLKIQRTERGDSAVYLCASSGGPGELFFGEGSRLTVL.

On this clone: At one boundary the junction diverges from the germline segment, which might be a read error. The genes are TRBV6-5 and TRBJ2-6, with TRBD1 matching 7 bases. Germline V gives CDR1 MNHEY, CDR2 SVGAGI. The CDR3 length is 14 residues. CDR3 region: CASYTPEGANGLTF. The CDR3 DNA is TGTGCCAGCTACACCCCCGAGGGGGCCAACGGCCTGACTTTC.

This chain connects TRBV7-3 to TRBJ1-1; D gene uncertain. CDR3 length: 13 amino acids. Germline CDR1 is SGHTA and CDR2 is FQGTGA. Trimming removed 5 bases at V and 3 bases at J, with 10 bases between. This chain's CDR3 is CASSTSGDTEAFF. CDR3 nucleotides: TGTGCCAGCAGCACAAGCGGGGACACTGAAGCTTTCTTT.

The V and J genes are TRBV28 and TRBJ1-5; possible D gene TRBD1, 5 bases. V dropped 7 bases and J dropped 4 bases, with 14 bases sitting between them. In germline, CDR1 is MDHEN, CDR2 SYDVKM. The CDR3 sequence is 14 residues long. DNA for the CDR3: TGTGCCAGCAAAGCAGGGCCCCTTAATCAGCCCCAGCATTTT. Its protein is CASKAGPLNQPQHF.

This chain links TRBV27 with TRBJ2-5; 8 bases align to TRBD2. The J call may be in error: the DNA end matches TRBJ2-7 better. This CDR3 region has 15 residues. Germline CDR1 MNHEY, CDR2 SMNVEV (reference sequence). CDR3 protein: CASSLYSGSTYEQYF. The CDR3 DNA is TGTGCCAGCAGTTTATACAGCGGGAGCACCTACGAGCAGTACTTC.